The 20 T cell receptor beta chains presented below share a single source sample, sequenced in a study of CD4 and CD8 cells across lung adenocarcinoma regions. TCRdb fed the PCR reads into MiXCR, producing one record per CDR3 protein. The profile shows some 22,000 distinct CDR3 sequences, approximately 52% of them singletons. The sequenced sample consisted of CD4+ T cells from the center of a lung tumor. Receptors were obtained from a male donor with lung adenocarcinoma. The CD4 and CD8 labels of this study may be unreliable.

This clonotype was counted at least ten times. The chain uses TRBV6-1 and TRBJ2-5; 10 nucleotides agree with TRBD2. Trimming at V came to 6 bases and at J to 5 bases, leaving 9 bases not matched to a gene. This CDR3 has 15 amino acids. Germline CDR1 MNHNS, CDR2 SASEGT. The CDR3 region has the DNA TGTGCCAGCAGCGGTCTAGCGGGAGTGTCTGAGACCCAGTACTTC. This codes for CASSGLAGVSETQYF.

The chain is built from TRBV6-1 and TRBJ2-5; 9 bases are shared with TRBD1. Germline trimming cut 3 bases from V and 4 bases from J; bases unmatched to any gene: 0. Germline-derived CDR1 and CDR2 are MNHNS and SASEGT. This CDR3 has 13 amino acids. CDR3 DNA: TGTGCCAGCAGTGAGGGACAGGGAGAGACCCAGTACTTC. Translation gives CASSEGQGETQYF.

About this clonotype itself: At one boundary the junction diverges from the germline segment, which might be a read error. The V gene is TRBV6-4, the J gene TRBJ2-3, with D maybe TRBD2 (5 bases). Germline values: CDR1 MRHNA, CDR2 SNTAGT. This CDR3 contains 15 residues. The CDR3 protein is CASGLQSGIPDKQYF. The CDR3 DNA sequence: TGTGCCAGCGGACTCCAGTCCGGGATCCCAGATAAGCAGTATTTT.

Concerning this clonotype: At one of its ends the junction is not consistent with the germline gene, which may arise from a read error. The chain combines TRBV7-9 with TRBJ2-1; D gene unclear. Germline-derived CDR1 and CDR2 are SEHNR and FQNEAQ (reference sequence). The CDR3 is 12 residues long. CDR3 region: CPSSSHQRAQFF. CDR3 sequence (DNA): TGTCCCAGCAGCTCCCATCAGCGAGCGCAGTTCTTC.

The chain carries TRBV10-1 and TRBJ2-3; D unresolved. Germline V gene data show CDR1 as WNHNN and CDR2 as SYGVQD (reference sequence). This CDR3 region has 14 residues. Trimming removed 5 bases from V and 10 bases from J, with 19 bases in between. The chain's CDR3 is CASSQRMSTDAQYF. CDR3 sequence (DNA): TGCGCCAGCAGTCAGCGTATGAGCACCGATGCGCAGTATTTT.

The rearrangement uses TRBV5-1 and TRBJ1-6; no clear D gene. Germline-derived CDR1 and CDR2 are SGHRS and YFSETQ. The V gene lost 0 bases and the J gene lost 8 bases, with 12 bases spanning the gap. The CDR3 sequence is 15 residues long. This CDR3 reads CASSLGEGNHSPLHF. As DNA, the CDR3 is TGCGCCAGCAGCTTGGGAGAGGGAAATCATTCACCCCTCCACTTT.

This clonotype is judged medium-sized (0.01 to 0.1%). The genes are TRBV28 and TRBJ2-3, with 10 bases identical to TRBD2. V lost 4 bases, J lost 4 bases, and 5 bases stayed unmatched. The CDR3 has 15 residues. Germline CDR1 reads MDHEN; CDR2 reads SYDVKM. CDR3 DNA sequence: TGTGCCAGCAGTTCAACAGGACTAGCGGCAGATACGCAGTATTTT. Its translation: CASSSTGLAADTQYF. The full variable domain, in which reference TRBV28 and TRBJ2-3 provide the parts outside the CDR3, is DVKVTQSSRYLVKRTGEKVFLECVQDMDHENMFWYRQDPGLGLRLIYFSYDVKMKEKGDIPEGYSVSREKKERFSLILESASTNQTSMYLCASSSTGLAADTQYFGPGTRLTVL.

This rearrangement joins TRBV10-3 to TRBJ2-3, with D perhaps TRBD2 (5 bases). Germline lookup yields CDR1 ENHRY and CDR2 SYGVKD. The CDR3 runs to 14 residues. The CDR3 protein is CAGKGGGERDTQYF. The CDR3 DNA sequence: TGTGCGGGCAAAGGAGGCGGAGAACGAGATACGCAGTATTTT.

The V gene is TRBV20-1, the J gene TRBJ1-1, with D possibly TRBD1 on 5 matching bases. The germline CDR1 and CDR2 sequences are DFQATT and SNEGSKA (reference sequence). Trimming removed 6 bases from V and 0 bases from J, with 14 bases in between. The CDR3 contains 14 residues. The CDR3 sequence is CSADRGALNTEAFF. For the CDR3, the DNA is TGCAGTGCGGACCGCGGGGCGTTGAACACTGAAGCTTTCTTT.

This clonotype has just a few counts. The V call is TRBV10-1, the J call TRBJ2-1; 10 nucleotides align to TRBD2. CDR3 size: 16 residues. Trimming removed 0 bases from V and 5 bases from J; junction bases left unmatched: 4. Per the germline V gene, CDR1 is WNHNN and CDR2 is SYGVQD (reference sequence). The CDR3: CASSESLAGENNEQFF. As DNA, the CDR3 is TGCGCCAGCAGTGAGTCTCTAGCGGGAGAGAACAATGAGCAGTTCTTC.

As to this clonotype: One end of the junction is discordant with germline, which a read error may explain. Here the CDR3 DNA reads TGTGCCAGCAGTTATAGCGGGAGCGCCGGTGAGCAGTTCTTT. Protein product: CASSYSGSAGEQFF. The chain couples TRBV6-9 to TRBJ2-1; TRBD2 agrees at 8 bases. The CDR3 covers 14 residues. CDR1 and CDR2 from the germline V gene are MNHGY and SVAAGI.

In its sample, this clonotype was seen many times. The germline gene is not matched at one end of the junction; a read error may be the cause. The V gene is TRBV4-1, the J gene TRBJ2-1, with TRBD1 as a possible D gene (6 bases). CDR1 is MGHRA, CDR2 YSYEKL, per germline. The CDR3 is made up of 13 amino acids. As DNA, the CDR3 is TGCGCCAGCAGCCCTCAGATAGGGACACTCAGGAACTTC. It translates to CASSPQIGTLRNF.

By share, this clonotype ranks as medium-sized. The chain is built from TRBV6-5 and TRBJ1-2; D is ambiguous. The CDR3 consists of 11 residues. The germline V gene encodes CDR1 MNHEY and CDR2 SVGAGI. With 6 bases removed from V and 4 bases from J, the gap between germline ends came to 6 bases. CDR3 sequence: CASRVGYGYTF. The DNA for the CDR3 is TGTGCCAGCAGGGTTGGCTATGGCTACACCTTC.

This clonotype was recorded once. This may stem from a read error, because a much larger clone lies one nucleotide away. CDR3: CASSPSPTSGYNAQFF. The CDR3 DNA sequence: TGTGCCAGCAGCCCTAGCCCCACTAGCGGCTACAATGCGCAGTTCTTC. This chain connects TRBV11-3 to TRBJ2-1; 8 bases are shared with TRBD2. This CDR3 has 16 amino acids. Per the germline V gene, CDR1 is SGHNT and CDR2 is YENEEA.

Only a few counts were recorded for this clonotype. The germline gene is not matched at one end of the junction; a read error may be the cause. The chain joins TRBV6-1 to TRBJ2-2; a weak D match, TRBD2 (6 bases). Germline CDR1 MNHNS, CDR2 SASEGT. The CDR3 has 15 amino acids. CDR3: CARGLQAGSTEEQFF. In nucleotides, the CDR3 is TGTGCCAGGGGCCTCCAGGCCGGGAGCACCGAGGAGCAGTTTTTT.

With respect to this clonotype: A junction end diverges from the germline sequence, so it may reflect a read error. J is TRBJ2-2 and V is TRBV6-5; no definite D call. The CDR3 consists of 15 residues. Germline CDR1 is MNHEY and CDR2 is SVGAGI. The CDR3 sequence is CASRLQSVIPEEQFF. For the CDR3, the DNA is TGTGCCAGCAGACTCCAGTCTGTAATTCCCGAGGAGCAGTTTTTT.

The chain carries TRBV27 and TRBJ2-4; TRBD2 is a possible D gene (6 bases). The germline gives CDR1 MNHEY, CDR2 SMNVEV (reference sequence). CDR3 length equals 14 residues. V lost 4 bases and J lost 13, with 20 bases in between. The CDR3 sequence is CASSSGGGANTQYF. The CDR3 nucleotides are TGTGCCAGCAGTTCCGGGGGTGGGGCAAATACGCAGTACTTC.

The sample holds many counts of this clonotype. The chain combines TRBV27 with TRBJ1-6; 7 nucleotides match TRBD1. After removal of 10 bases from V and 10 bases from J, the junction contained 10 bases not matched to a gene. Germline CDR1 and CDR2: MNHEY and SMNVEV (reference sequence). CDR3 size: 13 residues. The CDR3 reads CAIATGKWSPLHF. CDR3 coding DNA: TGTGCCATCGCGACAGGGAAATGGTCACCCCTCCACTTT.

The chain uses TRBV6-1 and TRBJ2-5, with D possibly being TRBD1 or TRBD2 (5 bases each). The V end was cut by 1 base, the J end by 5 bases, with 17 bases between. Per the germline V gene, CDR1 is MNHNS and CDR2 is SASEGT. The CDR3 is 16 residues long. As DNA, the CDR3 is TGTGCCAGCAGTGAAGGGACGGGGAGTTGGGGGGAGACCCAGTACTTC. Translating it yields CASSEGTGSWGETQYF.

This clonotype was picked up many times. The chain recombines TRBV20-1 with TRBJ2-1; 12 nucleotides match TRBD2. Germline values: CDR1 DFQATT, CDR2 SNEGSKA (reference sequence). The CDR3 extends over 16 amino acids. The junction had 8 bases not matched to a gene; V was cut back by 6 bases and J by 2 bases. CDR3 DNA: TGCAGTGCATCTACTAGCGGGAGGTCTACCTACAATGAGCAGTTCTTC. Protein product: CSASTSGRSTYNEQFF.